A single sample gave rise to the 15 T cell receptor beta chains below, sequenced in a study of response to subunit inactivated influenza vaccine. Each CDR3 protein gets one entry after TCRdb re-called the RT-PCR reads with MiXCR. The sample consists of about half a million distinct CDR3 sequences, 6% to 9% of them appearing once. This specimen was PBMCs from blood, taken 23 months after vaccination. The receptors were gathered from a man aged 50-75 years who received an inactivated influenza vaccine.

In this sample, this clonotype turned up a few times. The chain couples TRBV5-1 to TRBJ2-5; TRBD2 matches at 11 bases. V was clipped by 2 bases and J by 7 bases; unmatched bases: 13. The CDR3 contains 17 residues. The germline V gene encodes CDR1 SGHRS and CDR2 YFSETQ. The CDR3, as DNA: TGCGCCAGCAGCTTTCCGAAGACTAGCGGGGTCGGAGGGACCCAGTACTTC. Protein: CASSFPKTSGVGGTQYF.

The table lists this clonotype with many counts. The J gene is TRBJ1-5, the V gene TRBV6-5, with unresolved D. Germline lookup yields CDR1 MNHEY and CDR2 SVGAGI. CDR3 size: 12 residues. Trimming took 6 bases from V and 4 from J, leaving 7 bases between them. As DNA, the CDR3 is TGTGCCAGCAGCGAGAAAAATCAGCCCCAGCATTTT. This encodes CASSEKNQPQHF.

The rearrangement links TRBV19 to TRBJ1-6; D is possibly TRBD1 (5 bases). Trimming removed 7 bases at V and 5 bases at J, with 12 bases between. CDR1 LNHDA and CDR2 SQIVND come from the germline V gene (reference sequence). The length of the CDR3 is 14 residues. CDR3 DNA sequence: TGTGCCAGTACCCCGGGACCGCATAATTCACCCCTCCACTTT. Translation gives CASTPGPHNSPLHF. Based on the CDR3 plus reference TRBV19 and TRBJ1-6, the full variable domain is DGGITQSPKYLFRKEGQNVTLSCEQNLNHDAMYWYRQDPGQGLRLIYYSQIVNDFQKGDIAEGYSVSREKKESFPLTVTSAQKNPTAFYLCASTPGPHNSPLHFGNGTRLTVT.

The V gene is TRBV30, the J gene TRBJ2-5, with D perhaps being TRBD1 or TRBD2 (5 bases each). Trimming cost V 0 bases and J 1 base, with 6 bases left between them. This CDR3 contains 13 residues. The V gene's germline CDR1 is GTSNPN and CDR2 SVGIG (reference sequence). CDR3 residues: CAWSVGVQETQYF. The DNA of the CDR3 is TGTGCCTGGAGTGTGGGGGTCCAAGAGACCCAGTACTTC. The whole variable domain, remainder taken from reference TRBV30 and TRBJ2-5, is SQTIHQWPATLVQPVGSPLSLECTVEGTSNPNLYWYRQAAGRGLQLLFYSVGIGQISSEVPQNLSASRPQDRQFILSSKKLLLSDSGFYLCAWSVGVQETQYFGPGTRLLVL.

The genes are TRBV5-1 and TRBJ2-4; 11 bases fit TRBD1. This CDR3 contains 14 residues. CDR1 is SGHRS, CDR2 YFSETQ, per germline. After removal of 2 bases from V and 8 bases from J, the junction contained 3 bases not matched to a gene. DNA of the CDR3: TGCGCCAGCAGCTTTGGGACAGGGGGGGACATTCAGTACTTC. Its protein is CASSFGTGGDIQYF.

This clonotype was found a few times. The rearrangement joins TRBV28 to TRBJ2-3, with TRBD2 as a possible D gene (5 bases). In germline, CDR1 is MDHEN, CDR2 SYDVKM. The CDR3 has 15 amino acids. The V end was cut by 2 bases, the J end by 2 bases, with 11 bases between. CDR3 sequence reads: CASSLLAFTTDTQYF. CDR3 nucleotides: TGTGCCAGCAGTTTACTAGCATTCACCACAGATACGCAGTATTTT.

At least ten counts were recorded for this clonotype. CDR3 in amino acids: CASSPGVYEQYF. In DNA, the CDR3 is TGTGCCAGCAGTCCCGGGGTTTACGAGCAGTACTTC. The V gene is TRBV25-1, the J gene TRBJ2-7; perhaps TRBD2 as D (5 bases). Trimming pared 5 bases from V and 4 bases from J, leaving 9 bases between. Germline lookup yields CDR1 MGHDK and CDR2 SYGVNS. The CDR3 runs to 12 residues.

This clonotype was detected a few times. CDR3 sequence: CASSLGGVAGDTQYF. Written as DNA, the CDR3 is TGTGCCAGCAGCCTAGGCGGGGTAGCGGGAGATACGCAGTATTTT. J is TRBJ2-3 and V is TRBV3-1; 7 bases line up with TRBD2. Germline values: CDR1 LGHDT, CDR2 YNNKEL (reference sequence). Trimming at V came to 4 bases and at J to 5 bases, leaving 9 bases not matched to a gene. This CDR3 region has 15 residues.

This clonotype was counted only a few times. The chain uses TRBV4-1 and TRBJ1-6, with D possibly TRBD1 on 6 matching bases. The V gene's germline CDR1 is MGHRA and CDR2 YSYEKL. This CDR3 is built from 18 residues. V gave up 0 bases and J gave up 7 bases, with 19 bases separating them. The CDR3 DNA reads as TGCGCCAGCAGCCAAGATCTATGGGGGGCATGGGGAAATTCACCCCTCCACTTT. Translated, it gives CASSQDLWGAWGNSPLHF.

The table lists this clonotype with a few counts. This chain connects TRBV11-2 to TRBJ2-3; unclear D gene. This CDR3 has 16 residues. Germline V CDR1 and CDR2: SGHAT, FQNNGV. V lost 4 bases and J lost 2, with 16 bases in between. CDR3 nucleotides: TGTGCCAGCAGCTCGCAAGCCCGAGGAGCCACAGATACGCAGTATTTT. Its protein product is CASSSQARGATDTQYF.

This clonotype occurred a few times. This chain uses TRBV29-1 with TRBJ1-2; D possibly corresponds to TRBD1 (5 bases). Deletions cut 4 bases from V and 5 bases from J, with 17 bases between. This CDR3 has 14 amino acids. Looked up from germline, CDR1 is SQVTM and CDR2 is ANQGSEA. The CDR3 sequence is CSVALFGTDYGYTF. The CDR3 DNA reads as TGCAGCGTTGCCCTTTTTGGGACGGATTATGGCTACACCTTC. Full variable domain (remainder filled in from reference TRBV29-1 and TRBJ1-2): SAVISQKPSRDICQRGTSLTIQCQVDSQVTMMFWYRQQPGQSLTLIATANQGSEATYESGFVIDKFPISRPNLTFSTLTVSNMSPEDSSIYLCSVALFGTDYGYTFGSGTRLTVV.

This clonotype was picked up a small number of times. The chain joins TRBV29-1 to TRBJ2-1, with 8 bases fitting TRBD2. CDR1 and CDR2 from the germline V gene are SQVTM and ANQGSEA. The CDR3 has 16 residues. V lost 1 base, J lost 4 bases, and 9 bases stayed unmatched. The CDR3 DNA reads as TGCAGCGTTGAAGTGTCCCCGACTAGCGCGTACAATGAGCAGTTCTTC. Its translation: CSVEVSPTSAYNEQFF.

The chain couples TRBV3-1 to TRBJ2-3; TRBD1 matches 11 bases. V dropped 5 bases and J dropped 2; count of bases not matched to a gene: 6. The germline CDR1 and CDR2 sequences are LGHDT and YNNKEL (reference sequence). CDR3 size: 16 residues. For the CDR3, the DNA is TGTGCCAGCAGCACCCGGACAGGGGGCGTCACAGATACGCAGTATTTT. Translated: CASSTRTGGVTDTQYF.

Only a few counts were recorded for this clonotype. V gene TRBV7-9 combines with J gene TRBJ2-7; D unresolved. The ends were cut back, 6 bases at V and 7 bases at J, with 19 bases in the middle. The V gene's germline CDR1 is SEHNR and CDR2 FQNEAQ (reference sequence). This CDR3 contains 14 residues. The chain's CDR3 is CASSPGQVLEEQYF. The CDR3 DNA sequence: TGTGCCAGCAGTCCCGGTCAGGTCCTAGAGGAGCAGTACTTC.

The rearrangement joins TRBV10-3 to TRBJ1-4; D might be TRBD1 (6 bases). The V gene lost 8 bases and the J gene lost 3 bases, with 13 bases spanning the gap. The CDR3 has 14 residues. Germline V gene lookup returns CDR1 ENHRY and CDR2 SYGVKD. CDR3 in amino acids: CAIAGGAPNEKLFF. CDR3 in DNA: TGTGCCATCGCTGGGGGGGCGCCTAATGAAAAACTGTTTTTT.